Listed here are 4 T cell receptor beta chains from one sample, sequenced in a study of response to subunit inactivated influenza vaccine. TCRdb processed the RT-PCR reads anew with MiXCR; each CDR3 protein has one entry. The table has about 310,000 distinct CDR3 sequences, around 22% seen once; the top ten hold approximately 10%. The source material was PBMCs from blood, sampled around 22 months after vaccination. Receptors originate from a man aged 50 to 69 who received an inactivated influenza vaccine.

This clonotype was detected a few times. This chain uses TRBV5-1 with TRBJ2-3, with 16 bases that match TRBD2. The CDR3 extends over 18 amino acids. Germline CDR1 reads SGHRS; CDR2 reads YFSETQ. Trimming removed 3 bases from V and 3 bases from J; junction bases left unmatched: 7. DNA for the CDR3: TGCGCCAGCAGCTCGGGACTAGCGGGAGGGCCTGGTACAGATACGCAGTATTTT. Translating gives CASSSGLAGGPGTDTQYF.

The chain joins TRBV18 to TRBJ1-1; TRBD1 matches 10 bases. CDR3 length: 15 residues. V shed 5 bases and J 8 bases; nucleotides not matched to a gene: 11. Looked up from germline, CDR1 is KGHSH and CDR2 is LQKENI. CDR3 DNA sequence: TGTGCCAGCTCATTCGCGACAGGGGGCACTGCCGAAGCTTTCTTT. Translated: CASSFATGGTAEAFF.

This clonotype showed up just a few times. The genes are TRBV7-2 and TRBJ1-3; TRBD1 is a possible D gene (6 bases). The CDR3 sequence is 15 residues long. The germline V and J ends were trimmed by 4 bases and 0 bases, with 10 bases remaining between them. Germline loops: CDR1 SGHTA, CDR2 FQGNSA. The CDR3 reads CASSSYRVSGNTIYF. Here the CDR3 DNA reads TGTGCCAGCAGCTCGTACAGGGTCTCTGGAAACACCATATATTTT.

This clonotype occurred a few times. The chain couples TRBV6-1 to TRBJ2-5; possible D gene TRBD1, 5 bases. CDR3 length: 13 amino acids. V was trimmed by 1 base and J by 7 bases, leaving 10 bases between them. CDR1 MNHNS and CDR2 SASEGT come from the germline V gene. The CDR3 loop is CASSEGQRGTQYF. The CDR3 DNA reads TGTGCCAGCAGTGAAGGCCAAAGGGGGACCCAGTACTTC.